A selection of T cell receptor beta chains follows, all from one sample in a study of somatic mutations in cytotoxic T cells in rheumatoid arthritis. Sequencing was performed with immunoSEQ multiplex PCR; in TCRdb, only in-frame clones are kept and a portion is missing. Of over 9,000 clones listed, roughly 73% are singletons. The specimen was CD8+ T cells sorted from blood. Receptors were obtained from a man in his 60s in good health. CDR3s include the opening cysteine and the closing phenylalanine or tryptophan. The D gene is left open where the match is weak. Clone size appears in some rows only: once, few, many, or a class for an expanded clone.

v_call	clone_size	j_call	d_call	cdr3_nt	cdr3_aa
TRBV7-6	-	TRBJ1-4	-	TGTGCCAGCAGCCCCAACGGGGGAAGACTGTTTTTT	CASSPNGGRLFF
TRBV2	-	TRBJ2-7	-	TGTGCCAGCAGTGAGACAGGCCTCCTCTACGAGCAGTACTTC	CASSETGLLYEQYF
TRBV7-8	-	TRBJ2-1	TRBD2	TGTGCCAGCAGCTTAGGGGACGTAAGCGGGACTTCCTACAATGAGCAGTTCTTC	CASSLGDVSGTSYNEQFF
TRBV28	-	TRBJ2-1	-	TGTGCCAGCAGTTTATTCAGGGAGATTTCCTACAATGAGCAGTTCTTC	CASSLFREISYNEQFF
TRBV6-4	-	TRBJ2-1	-	TGTGCCAGCAGTGACTCATGGGGGGCCGAGCAGTTCTTC	CASSDSWGAEQFF
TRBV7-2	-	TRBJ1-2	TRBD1	TGTGCCAGCAGCTCTTTTGGGACAGGGGGCCACACCTTC	CASSSFGTGGHTF
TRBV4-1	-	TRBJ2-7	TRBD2	TGCGCCAGCAGCCAAGAGTTTAGCGGGAGGTTCTACGAGCAGTACTTC	CASSQEFSGRFYEQYF
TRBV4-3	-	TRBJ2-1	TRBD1	TGCGCCAGCAGCCTCGCCGGGACAGGGGGCAATGAGCAGTTCTTC	CASSLAGTGGNEQFF
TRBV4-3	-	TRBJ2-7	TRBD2	TGCGCCAGCAGCCAAGATTCCGGGACTAGCGGGGGGGAGCAGTACTTC	CASSQDSGTSGGEQYF
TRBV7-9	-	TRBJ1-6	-	TGTGCCAGCAGCTTATGGGGGACCCGGGATAATTCACCCCTCCACTTT	CASSLWGTRDNSPLHF
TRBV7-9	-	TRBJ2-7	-	TGTGCCAGCAGCCCGGTCGCGGGCCCCTACGAGCAGTACTTC	CASSPVAGPYEQYF
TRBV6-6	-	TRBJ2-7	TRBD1	TGTGCCAGCAGTGAGGGGACAGGGAGATACGAGCAGTACTTC	CASSEGTGRYEQYF
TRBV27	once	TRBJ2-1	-	TGTGCCAGCAGTTTTGGAGTCGGCTACAATGAGCAGTTCTTC	CASSFGVGYNEQFF
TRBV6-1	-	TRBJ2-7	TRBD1	TGTGCCAGCAGTGACCAAGCCGGGACAGCAGGATACTACGAGCAGTACTTC	CASSDQAGTAGYYEQYF
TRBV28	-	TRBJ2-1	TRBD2	TGTGCCAGCAGTTTACTAGCGGGTTCCTACAATGAGCAGTTCTTC	CASSLLAGSYNEQFF
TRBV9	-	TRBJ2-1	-	TGTGCCAGCAGCGTAGAGGGGACGGGAGTTTACAATGAGCAGTTCTTC	CASSVEGTGVYNEQFF
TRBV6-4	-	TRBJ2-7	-	TGTGCCAGCAGTGGTGGGGTCCCCTATCACGAGCAGTACTTC	CASSGGVPYHEQYF
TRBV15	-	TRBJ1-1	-	TGTGCCACCAGCAGAGATTCGGGGGTCCGCTCTGAAGCTTTCTTT	CATSRDSGVRSEAFF
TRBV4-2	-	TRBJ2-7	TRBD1	TGTGCCAGCAGCCAGGGGACACAGGGGTACGAGCAGTACTTC	CASSQGTQGYEQYF
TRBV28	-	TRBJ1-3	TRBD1	TGTGCCAGCAGTTCCGGACAGGAACTTAGAAACACCATATATTTT	CASSSGQELRNTIYF
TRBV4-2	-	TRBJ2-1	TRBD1	TGTGCCAGCAGCCAAGATAGTGAGGGGGCCGCATACCGTGAGCAGTTCTTC	CASSQDSEGAAYREQFF
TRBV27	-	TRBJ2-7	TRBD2	TGTGCCAGCAGTTTATCTAAGGGCGGCGGGAGCTACGAGCAGTACTTC	CASSLSKGGGSYEQYF
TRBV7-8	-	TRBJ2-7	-	TGTGCCAGCAGCCCTATGTTGGACCCACTTCAGGCCGAGCAGTACTTC	CASSPMLDPLQAEQYF
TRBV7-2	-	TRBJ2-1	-	TGTGCCAGCACCCCTGACGGGGAGCCCTACAATGAGCAGTTCTTC	CASTPDGEPYNEQFF
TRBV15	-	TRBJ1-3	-	TGTGCCACCAGCAGAGATGCAGGGGATGGAAACACCATATATTTT	CATSRDAGDGNTIYF
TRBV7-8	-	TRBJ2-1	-	TGTGCCAGCAGCTTAGGGCAATTTACAGGTAACAATGAGCAGTTCTTC	CASSLGQFTGNNEQFF
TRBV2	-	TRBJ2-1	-	TGTGCCAGCAGTGAAGTCGAACAGGTGGTCAATGAGCAGTTCTTC	CASSEVEQVVNEQFF
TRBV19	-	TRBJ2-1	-	TGTGCCAGCTCTCCTAGCGAGGGCATAAATGAGCAGTTCTTC	CASSPSEGINEQFF
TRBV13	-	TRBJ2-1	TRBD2	TGTGCCAGCAGTCTGTTTGTACAGACTAGCGGGTGGAATGAGCAGTTCTTC	CASSLFVQTSGWNEQFF
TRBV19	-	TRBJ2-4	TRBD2	TGTGCCAGTAGTATTGGACTAGCGGGAGGCCCAAAAAACATTCAGTACTTC	CASSIGLAGGPKNIQYF
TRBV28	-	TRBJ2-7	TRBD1	TGTGCTAGCAGTTTATGGGTGACAGGGGGCTTCCAGCAGTACTTC	CASSLWVTGGFQQYF
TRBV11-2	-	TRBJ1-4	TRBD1	TGTGCCAGCAGCTCCACAGGGGGCACTGCAACTAATGAAAAACTGTTTTTT	CASSSTGGTATNEKLFF
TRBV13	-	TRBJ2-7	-	TGTGCCAGCAGCTTAGGACCCTCCTACGAGCAGTACTTC	CASSLGPSYEQYF
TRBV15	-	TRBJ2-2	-	TGTGCCACCAGCAGGGGCAGGGGTTCGAACACCGGGGAGCTGTTTTTT	CATSRGRGSNTGELFF
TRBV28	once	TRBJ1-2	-	TGTGCCAGCAGTCCCGGGACATATGGCTACACCTTC	CASSPGTYGYTF
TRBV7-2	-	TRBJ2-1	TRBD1	TGTGCCAGCAGCTTAGGACAGGGGGGTAATGAGCAGTTCTTC	CASSLGQGGNEQFF
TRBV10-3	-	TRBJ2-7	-	TGTGCCATCAGTGAGTCGATGGGGGGCTCCTACGAGCAGTACTTC	CAISESMGGSYEQYF
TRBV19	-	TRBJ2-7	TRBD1	TGTGCCAGTAGGGAGCCCGGGACAGGGGCTGGAGAGCAGTACTTC	CASREPGTGAGEQYF
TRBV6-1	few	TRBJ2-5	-	TGTGCCAGCAAAAACCCCCTACAGAACCAAGAGACCCAGTACTTC	CASKNPLQNQETQYF
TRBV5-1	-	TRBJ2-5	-	TGCGCCAGCAGCTTGTATACACAAGAGACCCAGTACTTC	CASSLYTQETQYF